The clone carrying this T cell receptor beta chain occurred a few times. Its antigen remains unknown. From the 5' RACE reads, TCRdb called clonotypes with MiXCR, one entry per CDR3 protein. In the table there are approximately 240,000 distinct CDR3 sequences, 20% to 30% of which are singletons. This record belongs to a study of CD8 T cells in ankylosing spondylitis. Study conclusions and caveats: Enrichment of disease-linked clones was reportedly significant in matched ankylosing spondylitis synovial fluid.

V was clipped by 4 bases and J by 3 bases; unmatched bases: 4. The germline V gene encodes CDR1 MDHEN and CDR2 SYDVKM. This CDR3 is built from 14 residues. The V gene is TRBV28, the J gene TRBJ2-3; 7 positions match TRBD1. The specimen sequenced was blood, either unsorted or a sorted T cell fraction (not recorded which). The receptor comes from a male donor with ankylosing spondylitis or in good health (not recorded which). The CDR3 loop is CASSSGTVTDTQYF. CDR3 DNA sequence: TGTGCCAGCAGTTCCGGGACAGTTACAGATACGCAGTATTTT.